This is a list of T cell receptor beta chains from one sample in a study of regulatory T cells in long-lasting Graves disease. TCRdb recomputed calls from the multiplex PCR reads with MiXCR, one row per CDR3 protein. The sample has fewer than 600,000 distinct CDR3 sequences, around a fifth seen once. The source material was peripheral blood mononuclear cells (PBMCs), sampled when the disease was refractory, from a patient treated with antithyroid drugs. The receptors stem from a female donor with Graves disease. Each CDR3 is given with its conserved first and last residue. D genes are given only for firm matches. Not all rows give a size; the values are once, few, many and, for expanded clones, a class.

D,size,J,V,length,DNA,CDR3
.,.,TRBJ2-7,TRBV4-3,14,TGCGCCAGCAGCCAAAGACAGGCCGGATACGAGCAGTACTTC,CASSQRQAGYEQYF
.,few,TRBJ1-1,TRBV30,13,TGTGCCTGGAGTGCTTTGTGGGACACTGAAGCTTTCTTT,CAWSALWDTEAFF
.,.,TRBJ2-7,TRBV5-8,14,TGTGCCAGCAGACTGACAGGCTCCTCGGGCGAGCAGTACTTC,CASRLTGSSGEQYF
.,many,TRBJ1-1,TRBV28,11,TGTGCCAGCAGTTACACGAGACGAGCTTTCTTT,CASSYTRRAFF
.,many,TRBJ1-1,TRBV7-2,13,TGTGCCAGCAGCTCGACTCGGAACACTGAAGCTTTCTTT,CASSSTRNTEAFF
TRBD1,.,TRBJ1-2,TRBV6-1,15,TGTGCCAGCAGGGCCTTCAGGGGGCCCCTCTATGGCTACACCTTC,CASRAFRGPLYGYTF
TRBD2,.,TRBJ2-5,TRBV13,15,TGTGCCAGCAGCCCACCGGGGGGACGAGGAGAGACCCAGTACTTC,CASSPPGGRGETQYF
.,once,TRBJ1-3,TRBV7-3,13,TGTGCCAGCAGCCTAAGCCCTGGAAACACCACATATTTT,CASSLSPGNTTYF
TRBD1,many,TRBJ2-7,TRBV28,15,TGTGCCAGCAGTCCACAGGGGACCAAGGCATACGAGCAGTACTTC,CASSPQGTKAYEQYF
TRBD2,.,TRBJ2-3,TRBV6-1,15,TGTGCCAGCAGGGCATTAGCGGGCGGCACAGATACGCAGTATTTT,CASRALAGGTDTQYF
TRBD1,.,TRBJ1-5,TRBV7-2,15,TGTGCCAGCAGCTTAGTAGGGGACAGGGACCAGCCCCAGCATTTT,CASSLVGDRDQPQHF
.,few,TRBJ1-1,TRBV29-1,12,TGCAGCGTTGAAGGCATGAACACTGAAGCTTTCTTT,CSVEGMNTEAFF
TRBD2,many,TRBJ2-5,TRBV7-8,15,TGTGCCAGCAGATTCGCGGGAGTGGGGGGAGAGACCCAGTACTTC,CASRFAGVGGETQYF
.,.,TRBJ2-3,TRBV28,17,TGTGCCAGCAGTTTCCTTACGCAGGGTTCGGGCGCAGATACGCAGTATTTT,CASSFLTQGSGADTQYF
TRBD2,many,TRBJ2-7,TRBV24-1,15,TGTGCCACCGCCGATCCCGGGACTAGACCCTACGAGCAGTACTTC,CATADPGTRPYEQYF
TRBD2,.,TRBJ2-1,TRBV12-3/TRBV12-4,16,TGTGCCAGCAGTACGCTTAGCGGGGGCAACTACAATGAGCAGTTCTTC,CASSTLSGGNYNEQFF
.,many,TRBJ2-7,TRBV20-1,15,TGCAGTGCTAGAGATGAGGGGAGGTGGGCTTACGAGCAGTACTTC,CSARDEGRWAYEQYF
.,.,TRBJ2-7,TRBV4-1,15,TGCGCCAGCAGCCATTTGGGACGCAACTCCTACGAGCAGTACTTC,CASSHLGRNSYEQYF
TRBD2,few,TRBJ2-7,TRBV7-2,15,TGTGCCAGCAGCTTCGGGGGGGCCGTCTCTCGCGAGCAGTACTTC,CASSFGGAVSREQYF
.,.,TRBJ1-1,TRBV19,16,TGTGCCAGTAGGCTTAAAGCGGGGGCGGTGAACACTGAAGCTTTCTTT,CASRLKAGAVNTEAFF
TRBD1,many,TRBJ1-6,TRBV7-2,14,TGTGCCAGCAGCCTTGGACAGGGTCGATCACCCCTCCACTTT,CASSLGQGRSPLHF
TRBD1,few,TRBJ2-5,TRBV10-3,17,TGTGCCATCAGTGAGCCACCCTCTCGACAGGGGATAGAGACCCAGTACTTC,CAISEPPSRQGIETQYF
TRBD2,.,TRBJ2-3,TRBV28,14,TGTGCCAGCAGCCCTACTAGCGTCACAGATACGCAGTATTTT,CASSPTSVTDTQYF
.,many,TRBJ2-2,TRBV28,16,TGTGCCAGCAGCCCGGCCGGGACACCCAAGACCGGGGAGCTGTTTTTT,CASSPAGTPKTGELFF
.,few,TRBJ2-6,TRBV6-1,14,TGTGCCGCCGAAAAACCGGGAGGGGCCAACGTCCTGACTTTC,CAAEKPGGANVLTF
TRBD1,few,TRBJ1-2,TRBV20-1,15,TGCAGTGCCACTAGCACTGGGACAGGGGGCTATGGCTACACCTTC,CSATSTGTGGYGYTF